The subject of this entry is one TCR beta chain. Antigen unknown. The run of the v3.0 immunoSEQ assay was at survey level. Sequencing used immunoSEQ multiplex PCR; TCRdb keeps in-frame clones, though not all of them. The sample has tens of thousands of clones, 85% to 90% seen once. This specimen belongs to a study of long-term antiretroviral therapy in people with HIV. Study-wide results and limits: Regardless of time point, clones expanded before ART dominated the repertoire.

From germline, CDR1 is MNHNS and CDR2 SASEGT. The CDR3 loop spans 13 amino acids. The V and J ends lost 3 bases and 3 bases respectively, with 9 bases between them. Every single participant having HIV got treatment inside the United States. Samples held about 0.85-10 million cryopreserved PBMC, and DNA extraction followed. The chain has TRBV6-1 and TRBJ2-7; TRBD1 is a possible D gene (5 bases). The sequence was obtained from a woman between 18 and 30 years old with HIV. The specimen comprised unsorted PBMCs, sampled 0.5 years after starting antiretroviral therapy. CDR3 loop: CASSDQGFYEQYF. In DNA, the CDR3 is TGTGCCAGCAGTGACCAGGGTTTCTACGAGCAGTACTTC.